A single sample is the source of the 17 T cell receptor beta chains below, sequenced in a study of blood T cells in healthy people across ages. A second PCR, run for about 6 to 11 cycles, used a sample-barcoded 5' primer plus a J-beta primer mix. TCRdb fed the 5' RACE reads into MiXCR, producing one record per CDR3 protein. The top ten clones hold around 13% of a sample with hundreds of thousands of distinct CDR3 sequences, about 37% of them seen once. Sequencing was carried out using blood. These receptors were collected from a man between 18 and 29 years old in good health.

This clonotype was recorded a few times. The rearrangement joins TRBV5-1 to TRBJ2-1; TRBD2 aligns across 10 bases. Germline CDR1 and CDR2: SGHRS and YFSETQ. The CDR3 is made up of 15 amino acids. J lost 8 bases, V lost 4 bases, and 9 bases had no gene match. The chain's CDR3 is CASSLGLAAGDEQFF. The CDR3 nucleotides read TGCGCCAGCAGCCTCGGACTAGCGGCCGGCGATGAGCAGTTCTTC.

With respect to this clonotype: The junction shows a germline mismatch at one end, possibly a read error. The DNA for the CDR3 is TGTGCCGGCAGCTTAGGGGCGACAATAAATGAGCAGTTCTTC. Translated: CAGSLGATINEQFF. The genes are TRBV7-9 and TRBJ2-1, with a possible D match to TRBD1 (5 bases). Germline loops: CDR1 SEHNR, CDR2 FQNEAQ (reference sequence). This CDR3 is built from 14 residues.

This clonotype has just a few counts. V gene TRBV24-1 combines with J gene TRBJ1-2, with D uncertain. CDR1 and CDR2 from the germline V gene are KGHDR and SFDVKD. With 0 bases removed from V and 7 bases from J, the gap between germline ends came to 5 bases. The CDR3 extends over 12 amino acids. Written as DNA, the CDR3 is TGTGCCACCAGTGATTTGGGGGTTGGCTACACCTTC. This translates into CATSDLGVGYTF.

The chain links TRBV6-1 to TRBJ2-5; 9 nucleotides align to TRBD1. TRBJ2-7 explains the end of the DNA better; the J call may be wrong. The CDR3 is made up of 16 amino acids. CDR1 is MNHNS and CDR2 is SASEGT in the germline V gene. The CDR3 here is CASSEAVGTGSNEQYF. CDR3 nucleotide sequence: TGTGCCAGCAGTGAAGCGGTGGGGACAGGGTCTAACGAGCAGTACTTC.

This chain links TRBV27 with TRBJ2-1, with D perhaps TRBD2 (6 bases). V dropped 5 bases and J dropped 7 bases, with 18 bases sitting between them. Germline CDR1 and CDR2: MNHEY and SMNVEV (reference sequence). The CDR3 extends over 15 amino acids. CDR3 sequence (DNA): TGTGCCAGCAGTCCCTGGGGGGTGATGGGGAATGAGCAGTTCTTC. This gives the protein CASSPWGVMGNEQFF.

The rearrangement joins TRBV20-1 to TRBJ2-7; D is undetermined. Trimming stripped 3 bases from V and 3 bases from J, with 12 bases between. This CDR3 region has 13 residues. Germline V gives CDR1 DFQATT, CDR2 SNEGSKA (reference sequence). This CDR3 is CSASAGLNYEQYF. The CDR3 DNA reads TGCAGTGCTAGCGCCGGGTTAAACTACGAGCAGTACTTC.

This clonotype was seen a handful of times. The chain couples TRBV28 to TRBJ2-7; 8 bases are a match to TRBD1. Per germline, CDR1 MDHEN and CDR2 SYDVKM. The ends lost 4 bases at V and 5 bases at J; junction bases unmatched: 4. The CDR3 sequence is 13 residues long. In DNA form, the CDR3 reads TGTGCCAGCAGTTGGACAGGGATTCACGAGCAGTACTTC. Amino acid sequence: CASSWTGIHEQYF.

Notes on this clonotype: A read error may account for a junction end that differs from germline. CDR3 coding DNA: TGTGCTAGCAGTTACTCGCCCTCCAGCGGGGAGCGGTTCTTC. The encoded protein is CASSYSPSSGERFF. The chain couples TRBV6-2 or TRBV6-3 to TRBJ2-1, with 7 positions matching TRBD2. CDR3 length equals 14 residues. Germline V gives CDR1 MNHEY, CDR2 SVGEGT.

The genes are TRBV20-1 and TRBJ2-5; D may be TRBD1 (5 bases). With 5 bases removed from V and 3 bases from J, the gap between germline ends came to 10 bases. This CDR3 is built from 12 residues. Germline values: CDR1 DFQATT, CDR2 SNEGSKA (reference sequence). CDR3 region: CSAPRQKETQYF. CDR3 DNA: TGCAGTGCTCCTAGACAGAAAGAGACCCAGTACTTC.

By share of the sample, this clonotype is large. V and J are TRBV16 and TRBJ2-3; possibly TRBD1 for D (5 bases). Deletions cut 1 base from V and 0 bases from J, with 8 bases between. Germline V gives CDR1 KGHSY, CDR2 FQNENV. CDR3 length: 15 residues. In DNA, the CDR3 is TGTGCCAGCAGCCAATGGGCAGGGAGCACAGATACGCAGTATTTT. This codes for CASSQWAGSTDTQYF.

CDR3 in amino acids: CSARGAGGSHEQFF. In DNA, the CDR3 is TGCAGTGCTAGAGGAGCAGGGGGATCCCATGAGCAGTTCTTC. The chain has TRBV20-1 and TRBJ2-1, with 7 bases aligning to TRBD1. V was pared by 1 base and J by 8 bases, with 8 bases of the junction left unmatched. Germline values: CDR1 DFQATT, CDR2 SNEGSKA (reference sequence). This CDR3 contains 14 residues.

The chain employs TRBV5-1 and TRBJ2-5; 10 nucleotides align to TRBD2. V was pared by 0 bases and J by 5 bases, with 13 bases of the junction left unmatched. CDR3 size: 18 residues. Germline CDR1 SGHRS, CDR2 YFSETQ. The CDR3 region is CASSLDLAGEIDGETQYF. For the CDR3, the DNA is TGCGCCAGCAGCTTGGATCTAGCGGGAGAAATTGATGGGGAGACCCAGTACTTC.

This clonotype was detected only once. The chain is built from TRBV2 and TRBJ2-7; TRBD1 matches at 11 bases. The CDR3 is made up of 16 amino acids. V was pared by 5 bases and J by 5 bases, with 11 bases of the junction left unmatched. Germline-derived CDR1 and CDR2 are SNHLY and FYNNEI. CDR3 sequence: CASSNLWTGGGNEQYF. CDR3 DNA sequence: TGTGCCAGCAGTAATCTTTGGACAGGGGGCGGGAACGAGCAGTACTTC.

Only a few counts were recorded for this clonotype. The CDR3 spells CASSSRTGRTVRETQYF. DNA of the CDR3: TGTGCCAGCAGCTCCCGCACTGGACGGACCGTAAGAGAGACCCAGTACTTC. The chain links TRBV7-9 to TRBJ2-5; no definite D call. CDR3 length equals 17 residues. CDR1 and CDR2 from the germline V gene are SEHNR and FQNEAQ (reference sequence). V dropped 4 bases and J dropped 4 bases, with 22 bases sitting between them.

This clonotype has only a few counts. The J gene is TRBJ2-1, the V gene TRBV7-8; 11 bases align to TRBD1. The V and J ends lost 1 base and 2 bases, in that order; junction bases with no gene match: 1. This CDR3 comprises 16 residues. Germline lookup yields CDR1 SGHVS and CDR2 FQNEAQ. The CDR3 nucleotides read TGTGCCAGCAGCTTAGGGGGACAGGGGGCCTACAATGAGCAGTTCTTC. Its protein is CASSLGGQGAYNEQFF. Filled out from reference TRBV7-8 and TRBJ2-1, the complete variable domain reads GAGVSQSPRYKVAKRGQDVALRCDPISGHVSLFWYQQALGQGPEFLTYFQNEAQLDKSGLPSDRFFAERPEGSVSTLKIQRTQQEDSAVYLCASSLGGQGAYNEQFFGPGTRLTVL.

This clonotype was found a few times. The chain has TRBV7-9 and TRBJ1-5; possibly TRBD1 for D (5 bases). The CDR3 contains 14 residues. The germline gives CDR1 SEHNR, CDR2 FQNEAQ (reference sequence). The ends were cut back, 3 bases at V and 5 bases at J, with 11 bases in the middle. CDR3 loop: CASSFPGPDQPQHF. In DNA form, the CDR3 reads TGTGCCAGCAGCTTCCCGGGGCCCGATCAGCCCCAGCATTTT.

The chain combines TRBV14 with TRBJ1-2, with D possibly being TRBD1 (6 bases). The germline CDR1 and CDR2 sequences are SGHDN and FVKESK. V was shortened by 0 bases and J by 4 bases, with 12 bases between the two germline ends. The CDR3 is 15 amino acids. The CDR3 protein is CASSQERRGFYGYTF. The DNA of the CDR3 is TGTGCCAGCAGCCAAGAACGCAGGGGATTCTATGGCTACACCTTC.